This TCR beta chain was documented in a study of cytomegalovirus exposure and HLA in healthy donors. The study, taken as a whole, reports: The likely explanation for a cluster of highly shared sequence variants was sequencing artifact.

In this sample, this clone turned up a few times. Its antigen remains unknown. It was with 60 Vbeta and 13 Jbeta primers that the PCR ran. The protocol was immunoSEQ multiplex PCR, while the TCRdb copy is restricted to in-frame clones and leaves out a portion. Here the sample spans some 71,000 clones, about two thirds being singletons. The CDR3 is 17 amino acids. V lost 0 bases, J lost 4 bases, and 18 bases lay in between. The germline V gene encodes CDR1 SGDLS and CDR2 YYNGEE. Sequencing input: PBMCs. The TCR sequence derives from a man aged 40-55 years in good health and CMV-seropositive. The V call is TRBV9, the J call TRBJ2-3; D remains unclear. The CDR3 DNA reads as TGTGCCAGCAGCGTAGCTATGGGTAGCTCGGAAGCAGATACGCAGTATTTT. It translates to CASSVAMGSSEADTQYF.